Below, 17 T cell receptor beta chains from the same sample are listed, as sequenced in a study of OX40 agonist ivuxolimab in advanced cancers. The repertoire was sequenced with immunoSEQ multiplex PCR; TCRdb's copy has only in-frame clones and lacks some. The table includes about 24,000 clones, about 87% detected once. Sequencing was performed on CD4+ or CD8+ T cells sorted from blood, taken in a trial of the OX40 agonist ivuxolimab. The receptors shown here come from an adult with an advanced solid tumor such as melanoma, head and neck, liver or kidney cancer.

This clone was seen only once. The rearrangement links TRBV9 to TRBJ2-3; possible D gene TRBD1, 5 bases. Trimming cost V 0 bases and J 4 bases, with 21 bases left between them. The germline gives CDR1 SGDLS, CDR2 YYNGEE. CDR3 length equals 18 residues. The CDR3 nucleotides read TGTGCCAGCAGCGTAGACGGCAGGGTAGCAGATCCCCCAGATACGCAGTATTTT. Its translation is CASSVDGRVADPPDTQYF.

The chain links TRBV7-9 to TRBJ2-1; 10 nucleotides agree with TRBD1. The CDR3 runs to 15 residues. The V gene end was trimmed by 5 bases and the J gene end by 7 bases; junction bases not matched to a gene: 8. Germline-derived CDR1 and CDR2 are SEHNR and FQNEAQ (reference sequence). In DNA form, the CDR3 reads TGTGCCAGCAGCCCGGGGACAGGGGAACTTAATGAGCAGTTCTTC. Protein: CASSPGTGELNEQFF.

The J gene is TRBJ2-7, the V gene TRBV7-2; TRBD2 matches at 8 bases. Losses at the gene ends were 3 bases for V and 1 base for J; bases not matched to a gene: 5. CDR3 length: 15 residues. Germline CDR1 SGHTA, CDR2 FQGNSA. The CDR3 nucleotides read TGTGCCAGCAGCTTTAAGGGCGGGAGGTCCTACGAGCAGTACTTC. As protein: CASSFKGGRSYEQYF.

The chain links TRBV11-3 to TRBJ2-2; 8 bases match TRBD1. Losses at the gene ends were 5 bases for V and 0 bases for J; bases not matched to a gene: 5. The CDR3 consists of 16 residues. Germline-derived CDR1 and CDR2 are SGHNT and YENEEA. DNA for the CDR3: TGTGCCAGCAGCCCGTGGACAGGGTCGAACACCGGGGAGCTGTTTTTT. It specifies CASSPWTGSNTGELFF.

The genes are TRBV5-1 and TRBJ2-5, with D hard to call. CDR1 SGHRS and CDR2 YFSETQ come from the germline V gene. V was shortened by 5 bases and J by 1 base, with 9 bases between the two germline ends. CDR3 size: 13 residues. The CDR3 protein is CASSPSTQETQYF. The CDR3 DNA follows: TGCGCCAGCAGTCCATCCACCCAAGAGACCCAGTACTTC.

The V and J genes are TRBV5-1 and TRBJ2-1; maybe TRBD2 (6 bases). Looked up from germline, CDR1 is SGHRS and CDR2 is YFSETQ. The CDR3 length is 16 residues. V lost 0 bases and J lost 5, with 15 bases in between. The CDR3 DNA reads as TGCGCCAGCAGCTTGGACGTCGGGGGATCCAACAATGAGCAGTTCTTC. Its translation: CASSLDVGGSNNEQFF.

V gene TRBV20-1 combines with J gene TRBJ2-3; D ambiguous. The germline V gene encodes CDR1 DFQATT and CDR2 SNEGSKA (reference sequence). CDR3 size: 11 residues. V lost 3 bases to trimming and J lost 4 bases, with 5 bases between them. The CDR3 is CSARAADTQYF. The CDR3, as DNA: TGCAGTGCTAGGGCCGCAGATACGCAGTATTTT.

The chain links TRBV4-1 to TRBJ2-7; D unresolved. Deletions cut 0 bases from V and 2 bases from J, with 17 bases between. Looked up from germline, CDR1 is MGHRA and CDR2 is YSYEKL. The CDR3 runs to 17 residues. CDR3 amino acids: CASSQDAAADFAYEQYF. The CDR3 DNA is TGCGCCAGCAGCCAAGATGCCGCCGCGGATTTCGCCTACGAGCAGTACTTC.

The chain joins TRBV28 to TRBJ2-3; 7 bases align to TRBD1. Germline trimming cut 10 bases from V and 4 bases from J; bases unmatched to any gene: 8. The CDR3 consists of 13 residues. CDR1 and CDR2 from the germline V gene are MDHEN and SYDVKM. The CDR3 protein is CAISTGLPDTQYF. CDR3 nucleotides: TGTGCCATCTCGACAGGGCTGCCAGATACGCAGTATTTT.

The chain couples TRBV13 to TRBJ2-6; D is perhaps TRBD1 or TRBD2 (5 bases each). CDR3 size: 15 residues. Germline V lookup: CDR1 PRHDT, CDR2 FYEKMQ (reference sequence). V was trimmed by 0 bases and J by 2 bases, leaving 5 bases between them. CDR3 DNA sequence: TGTGCCAGCAGCTTAGGGGGGGCTGGGGCCAACGTCCTGACTTTC. Protein product: CASSLGGAGANVLTF.

This clone was seen only once. The chain couples TRBV27 to TRBJ2-7, with 9 bases lining up with TRBD2. The germline V gene encodes CDR1 MNHEY and CDR2 SMNVEV (reference sequence). The junction had 3 bases not matched to a gene; V was cut back by 4 bases and J by 2 bases. This CDR3 is 14 amino acids long. CDR3 protein: CASSWTSDPYEQYF. The DNA of the CDR3 is TGTGCCAGCAGTTGGACTAGCGACCCCTACGAGCAGTACTTC.

This clone showed up just once. The chain combines TRBV5-1 with TRBJ1-3; D not certain. The germline CDR1 and CDR2 sequences are SGHRS and YFSETQ. The V end was cut by 0 bases, the J end by 3 bases, with 13 bases between. There are 16 residues in the CDR3. The CDR3, as DNA: TGCGCCAGCAGCTTGGTTTCCAGGTCTGGTGGAAACACCATATATTTT. Protein: CASSLVSRSGGNTIYF.

The chain joins TRBV9 to TRBJ1-2, with D perhaps TRBD1 (5 bases). This CDR3 contains 16 residues. V was pared by 2 bases and J by 3 bases, with 17 bases between. From germline, CDR1 is SGDLS and CDR2 YYNGEE. CDR3 amino acids: CASSVGHSNKDYGYTF. The CDR3 nucleotides are TGTGCCAGCAGCGTCGGACATTCCAACAAGGACTATGGCTACACCTTC.

The chain has TRBV5-4 and TRBJ2-5, with D unclear. Trimming took off 3 bases at V and 8 bases at J, with 8 bases between the two ends. There are 11 residues in the CDR3. Germline CDR1 and CDR2: SGHNT and YYREEE (reference sequence). The CDR3: CASSSGPTQYF. CDR3 nucleotides: TGTGCCAGCAGCTCGGGCCCTACCCAGTACTTC. Looking up the rest from reference TRBV5-4 and TRBJ2-5 gives the full variable domain: ETGVTQSPTHLIKTRGQQVTLRCSSQSGHNTVSWYQQALGQGPQFIFQYYREEENGRGNFPPRFSGLQFPNYSSELNVNALELDDSALYLCASSSGPTQYFGPGTRLLVL.

This clone was seen more than once but under ten times. The gene calls are TRBV5-1 and TRBJ1-2; possibly TRBD1 for D (6 bases). V shed 0 bases and J shed 2 bases, with 8 bases lying between them. Germline CDR1 and CDR2: SGHRS and YFSETQ. This CDR3 has 14 residues. CDR3 coding DNA: TGCGCCAGCAGCTTGGGGGGGACAAACTATGGCTACACCTTC. This sequence encodes CASSLGGTNYGYTF. Drawing the rest from reference TRBV5-1 and TRBJ1-2, the complete variable domain is KAGVTQTPRYLIKTRGQQVTLSCSPISGHRSVSWYQQTPGQGLQFLFEYFSETQRNKGNFPGRFSGRQFSNSRSEMNVSTLELGDSALYLCASSLGGTNYGYTFGSGTRLTVV.

V gene TRBV5-1 combines with J gene TRBJ2-1; TRBD2 might be the D (5 bases). The V end was cut by 4 bases, the J end by 4 bases, with 12 bases between. This CDR3 has 14 amino acids. Germline V gene lookup returns CDR1 SGHRS and CDR2 YFSETQ. CDR3 in DNA: TGCGCCAGCAGCCCCCAACTAGTTTACAATGAGCAGTTCTTC. Its translation is CASSPQLVYNEQFF.

The chain links TRBV27 to TRBJ1-4; D is uncertain. Trimming removed 2 bases at V and 3 bases at J, with 10 bases between. The CDR3 is 15 residues long. CDR1 and CDR2 (germline): MNHEY, SMNVEV (reference sequence). CDR3 in amino acids: CASSLGRLSNEKLFF. DNA for the CDR3: TGTGCCAGCAGTTTAGGGCGGTTGTCTAATGAAAAACTGTTTTTT.